This passage covers 21 T cell receptor beta chains from one sample sequenced in a study of blood T cell repertoires in COVID-19. Only in-frame clones appear in the TCRdb table, and some are missing; sequencing was by immunoSEQ multiplex PCR. This table holds hundreds of thousands of clones, roughly 86% found once. Sequenced sample: peripheral blood. These receptors originate from a woman aged 30 to 39 with COVID-19, enrolled during active disease.

The chain carries TRBV5-1 and TRBJ1-1, with 11 bases identical to TRBD1. Looked up from germline, CDR1 is SGHRS and CDR2 is YFSETQ. The CDR3 spans 16 residues. With V trimmed by 3 bases and J by 4 bases, 8 bases remained unmatched. The CDR3 sequence is CASSSTRTGGITEAFF. CDR3 nucleotide sequence: TGCGCCAGCAGCTCGACCCGGACAGGGGGCATCACTGAAGCTTTCTTT.

This chain uses TRBV5-1 with TRBJ2-6; TRBD1 is a possible D gene (6 bases). The germline CDR1 and CDR2 sequences are SGHRS and YFSETQ. V lost 4 bases, J lost 2 bases, and 13 bases lay in between. The CDR3 has 16 amino acids. This CDR3 is CASSVPQGTGANVLTF. In DNA, the CDR3 is TGCGCCAGCAGCGTACCTCAGGGGACTGGGGCCAACGTCCTGACTTTC. The full variable domain, its missing parts supplied by reference TRBV5-1 and TRBJ2-6, is KAGVTQTPRYLIKTRGQQVTLSCSPISGHRSVSWYQQTPGQGLQFLFEYFSETQRNKGNFPGRFSGRQFSNSRSEMNVSTLELGDSALYLCASSVPQGTGANVLTFGAGSRLTVL.

The chain combines TRBV15 with TRBJ1-2; TRBD1 aligns across 7 bases. This CDR3 region has 14 residues. J was trimmed by 5 bases and V by 1 base; bases with no gene match: 4. CDR1 LNHNV and CDR2 YYDKDF come from the germline V gene (reference sequence). The CDR3 DNA reads as TGTGCCACCAGCAGAGCGGGACAGAAGTATGGCTACACCTTC. Protein product: CATSRAGQKYGYTF.

The rearrangement joins TRBV5-1 to TRBJ2-3; the D is unclear. Germline-derived CDR1 and CDR2 are SGHRS and YFSETQ. V lost 0 bases and J lost 2, with 10 bases in between. The CDR3 is 15 amino acids. CDR3 region: CASSLEWLDTDTQYF. CDR3 in DNA: TGCGCCAGCAGCTTGGAATGGCTAGACACAGATACGCAGTATTTT.

V and J are TRBV19 and TRBJ1-2; the D gene is possibly TRBD1 (6 bases). CDR1 is LNHDA, CDR2 SQIVND, per germline (reference sequence). The CDR3 is made up of 15 amino acids. V was shortened by 3 bases and J by 3 bases, with 14 bases between the two germline ends. The DNA of the CDR3 is TGTGCCAGTAGTATCGGGACAAGGGCCTACTATGGCTACACCTTC. It specifies CASSIGTRAYYGYTF.

This rearrangement joins TRBV5-6 to TRBJ1-2; the D is unclear. The ends were cut back, 1 base at V and 2 bases at J, with 6 bases in the middle. This CDR3 is built from 13 residues. The germline V gene has CDR1 SGHDT and CDR2 YYEEEE. The CDR3 is CASSLSYNYGYTF. CDR3 DNA sequence: TGTGCCAGCAGCTTGAGCTACAACTATGGCTACACCTTC.

The chain couples TRBV28 to TRBJ2-7, with unresolved D. The V end was cut by 5 bases, the J end by 6 bases, with 8 bases between. The length of the CDR3 is 11 residues. Per the germline V gene, CDR1 is MDHEN and CDR2 is SYDVKM. The CDR3 protein is CASSSGPEQYV. In nucleotides, the CDR3 is TGTGCCAGCAGTAGTGGCCCCGAGCAGTACGTC.

The rearrangement uses TRBV19 and TRBJ1-2; D is uncertain. The germline V gene encodes CDR1 LNHDA and CDR2 SQIVND (reference sequence). Trimming shortened V by 3 bases and J by 0 bases, and 11 bases separated the two germline ends. CDR3 length: 15 amino acids. The CDR3 nucleotides are TGTGCCAGTAGTATTGAGTATCCCGCTAACTATGGCTACACCTTC. Protein product: CASSIEYPANYGYTF.

V is TRBV19 and J is TRBJ1-6, with 7 bases lining up with TRBD1. CDR3 length: 15 amino acids. The junction had 7 bases not matched to a gene; V was cut back by 4 bases and J by 7 bases. In germline, CDR1 is LNHDA, CDR2 SQIVND (reference sequence). The CDR3 here is CASSTTGVSNSPLHF. The CDR3, as DNA: TGTGCCAGTAGTACCACAGGGGTATCCAATTCACCCCTCCACTTT. Combining the CDR3 with reference TRBV19 and TRBJ1-6 gives the whole variable domain DGGITQSPKYLFRKEGQNVTLSCEQNLNHDAMYWYRQDPGQGLRLIYYSQIVNDFQKGDIAEGYSVSREKKESFPLTVTSAQKNPTAFYLCASSTTGVSNSPLHFGNGTRLTVT.

The chain employs TRBV15 and TRBJ2-3, with 7 bases identical to TRBD2. CDR1 and CDR2 (germline): LNHNV, YYDKDF (reference sequence). After removal of 0 bases from V and 1 base from J, the junction contained 4 bases not matched to a gene. CDR3 length: 16 residues. CDR3 protein: CATSRDFLAGTDTQYF. CDR3 nucleotide sequence: TGTGCCACCAGCAGAGATTTTCTAGCGGGCACAGATACGCAGTATTTT.

This chain connects TRBV27 to TRBJ1-5; weak D call: TRBD1 (6 bases). The CDR3 has 14 residues. Germline V CDR1 and CDR2: MNHEY, SMNVEV (reference sequence). V lost 8 bases and J 1 base, leaving 12 bases between the germline ends. The CDR3 loop reads CASRPGASNQPQHF. In DNA form, the CDR3 reads TGTGCCAGCCGCCCAGGGGCCAGCAATCAGCCCCAGCATTTT.

J is TRBJ2-5 and V is TRBV5-1; possible D gene TRBD2, 6 bases. The CDR3 loop spans 14 amino acids. V shed 2 bases and J shed 4 bases, with 12 bases lying between them. CDR1 and CDR2 from the germline V gene are SGHRS and YFSETQ. The CDR3, as DNA: TGCGCCAGCAGCTTTGGTGGGACTTCAGAGACCCAGTACTTC. It yields the protein CASSFGGTSETQYF.

The chain couples TRBV7-9 to TRBJ1-2; D gene uncertain. Germline loops: CDR1 SEHNR, CDR2 FQNEAQ (reference sequence). CDR3 length: 15 amino acids. With 5 bases removed from V and 1 base from J, the gap between germline ends came to 14 bases. The CDR3 region has the DNA TGTGCCAGCAGCCTTCCAGACGGGGTTAACTATGGCTACACCTTC. The encoded protein is CASSLPDGVNYGYTF. The variable domain in full, completed from reference TRBV7-9 and TRBJ1-2, reads DTGVSQNPRHKITKRGQNVTFRCDPISEHNRLYWYRQTLGQGPEFLTYFQNEAQLEKSRLLSDRFSAERPKGSFSTLEIQRTEQGDSAMYLCASSLPDGVNYGYTFGSGTRLTVV.

Written as DNA, the CDR3 is TGTGCCAGCACTGCCCTACGGTTTATGAAAGACTATGGCTACACCTTC. Translated: CASTALRFMKDYGYTF. The chain joins TRBV2 to TRBJ1-2; D not certain. Trimming removed 7 bases from V and 3 bases from J, with 21 bases in between. CDR1 SNHLY and CDR2 FYNNEI come from the germline V gene. This CDR3 spans 16 amino acids.

The genes are TRBV5-6 and TRBJ2-7; D is possibly TRBD1 (7 bases). The CDR3 covers 14 residues. The V gene's germline CDR1 is SGHDT and CDR2 YYEEEE. V lost 6 bases and J lost 2, with 15 bases in between. The DNA for the CDR3 is TGTGCCAGCAACCGACGCGGGACAGCCTACGAGCAGTACTTC. This sequence encodes CASNRRGTAYEQYF.

The chain links TRBV4-1 to TRBJ1-1; 8 bases agree with TRBD1. Germline V lookup: CDR1 MGHRA, CDR2 YSYEKL. V shed 4 bases and J 0 bases; nucleotides not matched to a gene: 13. The CDR3 is 18 amino acids. The CDR3 protein is CASSLTTGTGLMNTEAFF. DNA for the CDR3: TGCGCCAGCAGCCTAACAACCGGGACAGGACTTATGAACACTGAAGCTTTCTTT.

The chain couples TRBV3-1 (or the pseudogene TRBV3-2) to TRBJ2-3; D ambiguous. From germline, CDR1 is LGHDT and CDR2 YNNKEL (reference sequence). V lost 3 bases to trimming and J lost 2 bases, with 12 bases between them. The CDR3 runs to 15 residues. CDR3 amino acids: CASSHNPENTDTQYF. The CDR3 nucleotides are TGTGCCAGCAGCCACAATCCGGAGAACACAGATACGCAGTATTTT.

This chain connects TRBV11-2 to TRBJ2-7; 9 nucleotides agree with TRBD1. This CDR3 has 15 residues. The V gene's germline CDR1 is SGHAT and CDR2 FQNNGV. Unmatched junction bases numbered 11, after V lost 6 bases and J lost 5 bases. The CDR3 sequence is CASSRPGQGSHEQYF. The CDR3, as DNA: TGTGCCAGCAGTCGACCGGGACAGGGAAGCCACGAGCAGTACTTC.

This clone was seen many times. The chain carries TRBV4-1 and TRBJ1-4; weak D call: TRBD1 (5 bases). CDR3 length: 13 residues. Trimming removed 3 bases from V and 12 bases from J, with 14 bases in between. Germline lookup yields CDR1 MGHRA and CDR2 YSYEKL. CDR3 DNA: TGCGCCAGCAGCCATTTCGGGGGTGGGGAACTGTTTTTT. Translating it yields CASSHFGGGELFF.

The rearrangement uses TRBV7-9 and TRBJ1-2, with D unresolved. V dropped 1 base and J dropped 0 bases, with 12 bases sitting between them. The CDR3 is 16 residues long. Germline assignment: CDR1 SEHNR and CDR2 FQNEAQ (reference sequence). DNA of the CDR3: TGTGCCAGCAGCTTAGGCAGCGCAGAATCTAACTATGGCTACACCTTC. This gives the protein CASSLGSAESNYGYTF. Looking up the rest from reference TRBV7-9 and TRBJ1-2 gives the full variable domain: DTGVSQNPRHKITKRGQNVTFRCDPISEHNRLYWYRQTLGQGPEFLTYFQNEAQLEKSRLLSDRFSAERPKGSFSTLEIQRTEQGDSAMYLCASSLGSAESNYGYTFGSGTRLTVV.

The chain is built from TRBV24-1 and TRBJ2-2; D is unresolved. The CDR3 extends over 11 amino acids. The germline V and J ends were trimmed by 5 bases and 6 bases, with 3 bases remaining between them. Germline CDR1 KGHDR, CDR2 SFDVKD. The CDR3 loop is CATSAAGELFF. In nucleotides, the CDR3 is TGTGCCACCAGTGCCGCCGGGGAGCTGTTTTTT.